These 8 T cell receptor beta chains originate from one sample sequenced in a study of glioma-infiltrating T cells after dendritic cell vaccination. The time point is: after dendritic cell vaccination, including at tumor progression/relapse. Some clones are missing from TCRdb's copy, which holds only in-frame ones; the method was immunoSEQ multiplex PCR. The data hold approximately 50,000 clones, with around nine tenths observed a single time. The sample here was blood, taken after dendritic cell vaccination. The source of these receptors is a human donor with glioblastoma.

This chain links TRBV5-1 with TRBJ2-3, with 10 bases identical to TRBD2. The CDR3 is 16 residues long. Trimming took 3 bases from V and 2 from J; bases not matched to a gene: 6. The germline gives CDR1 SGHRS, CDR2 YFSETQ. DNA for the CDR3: TGCGCCAGCAGCTCGGGACTAGCGAGAGACACAGATACGCAGTATTTT. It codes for CASSSGLARDTDTQYF.

In DNA, the CDR3 is TGTGCCAGCAGCCCATGGACTAGCGGGAGCAATGAGCAGTTCTTC. This gives the protein CASSPWTSGSNEQFF. The V gene is TRBV4-2, the J gene TRBJ2-1; 13 bases align to TRBD2. J gave up 6 bases and V 4 bases, and 3 bases lay outside the gene matches. This CDR3 is 15 amino acids long. Per germline, CDR1 LGHNA and CDR2 YNFKEQ.

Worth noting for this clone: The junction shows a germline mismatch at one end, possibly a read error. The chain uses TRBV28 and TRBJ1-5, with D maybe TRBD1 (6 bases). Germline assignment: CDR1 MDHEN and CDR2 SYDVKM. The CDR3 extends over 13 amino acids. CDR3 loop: CVSRPQGSQPQHF. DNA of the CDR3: TGTGTCAGCAGGCCCCAGGGGTCGCAGCCCCAGCATTTT.

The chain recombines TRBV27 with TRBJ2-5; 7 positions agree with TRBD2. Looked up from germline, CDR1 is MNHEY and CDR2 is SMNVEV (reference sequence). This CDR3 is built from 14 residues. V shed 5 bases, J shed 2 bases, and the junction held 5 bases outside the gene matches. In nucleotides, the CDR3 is TGTGCCAGCAGTCCCGGCGGGGGACAAGAGACCCAGTACTTC. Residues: CASSPGGGQETQYF.

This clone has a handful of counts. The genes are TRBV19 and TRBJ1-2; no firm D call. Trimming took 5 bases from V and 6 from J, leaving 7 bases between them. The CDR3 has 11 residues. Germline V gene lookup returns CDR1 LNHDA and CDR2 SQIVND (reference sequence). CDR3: CASSVRNGYTF. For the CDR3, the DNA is TGTGCCAGTAGTGTTCGTAATGGCTACACCTTC.

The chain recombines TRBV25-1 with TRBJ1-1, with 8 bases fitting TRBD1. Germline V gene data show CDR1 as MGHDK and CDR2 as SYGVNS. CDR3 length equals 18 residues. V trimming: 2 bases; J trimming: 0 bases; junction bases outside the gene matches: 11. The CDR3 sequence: CASSEMGRGRSMNTEAFF. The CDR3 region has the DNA TGTGCCAGCAGTGAAATGGGCAGGGGGCGATCAATGAACACTGAAGCTTTCTTT.

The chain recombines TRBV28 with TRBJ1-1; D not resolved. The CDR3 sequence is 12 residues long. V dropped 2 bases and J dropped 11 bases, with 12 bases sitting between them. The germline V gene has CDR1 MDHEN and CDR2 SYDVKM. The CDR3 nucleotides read TGTGCCAGCAGTTTAGCCCAGGCTGGCGCTTTCTTT. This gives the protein CASSLAQAGAFF.

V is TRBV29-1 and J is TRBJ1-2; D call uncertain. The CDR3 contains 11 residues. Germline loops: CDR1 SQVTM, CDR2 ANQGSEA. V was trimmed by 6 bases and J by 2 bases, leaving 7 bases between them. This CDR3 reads CSVWANYGYTF. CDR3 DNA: TGCAGCGTGTGGGCGAACTATGGCTACACCTTC.